The 29 T cell receptor beta chains given below trace back to one sample, sequenced in a study of brain T cells in children with intractable seizures. Using immunoSEQ multiplex PCR, the repertoire was profiled, and TCRdb retains in-frame clones only, with some absent. Of 110,000 or so clones in the sample, 85% to 95% were seen once. Sequencing was performed on peripheral blood, taken at surgery. The receptors here all came from a boy in the first two years of life with hemimegalencephaly and intractable seizures.

This chain joins TRBV5-1 and TRBJ1-2; 8 positions agree with TRBD1. Germline CDR1 is SGHRS and CDR2 is YFSETQ. CDR3 length: 13 amino acids. V lost 4 bases to trimming and J lost 8 bases; unmatched junction nucleotides: 7. Here the CDR3 reads CASSLRTGTGYTF. The CDR3 DNA sequence: TGCGCCAGCAGCCTACGGACAGGGACCGGCTACACCTTC.

This sequence joins TRBV29-1 and TRBJ2-4; 9 nucleotides align to TRBD2. Germline lookup yields CDR1 SQVTM and CDR2 ANQGSEA. The CDR3 length is 13 residues. Trimming cost V 6 bases and J 9 bases; bases outside gene matches: 9. CDR3 in DNA: TGCAGCGTAGCGGCGGGAGGGCTGAGCATTCAGTACTTC. Its protein product is CSVAAGGLSIQYF. The full variable domain, with the rest looked up from reference TRBV29-1 and TRBJ2-4, is SAVISQKPSRDICQRGTSLTIQCQVDSQVTMMFWYRQQPGQSLTLIATANQGSEATYESGFVIDKFPISRPNLTFSTLTVSNMSPEDSSIYLCSVAAGGLSIQYFGAGTRLSVL.

The count of this clone is one. The chain employs TRBV11-1 and TRBJ2-5; 8 bases are shared with TRBD1. CDR1 is SGHAT, CDR2 FQDESV, per germline (reference sequence). J gave up 5 bases and V 0 bases, and 8 bases lay outside the gene matches. The CDR3 runs to 16 residues. The DNA for the CDR3 is TGTGCCAGCAGCTTAGCGCCAGGGGGCTCGGGGGAGACCCAGTACTTC. Translation gives CASSLAPGGSGETQYF.

The chain is built from TRBV11-2 and TRBJ2-5; D is unresolved. The CDR3 sequence is 13 residues long. With 4 bases removed from V and 5 bases from J, the gap between germline ends came to 11 bases. Germline values: CDR1 SGHAT, CDR2 FQNNGV. CDR3 in DNA: TGTGCCAGCAGCTATCCCGGGCGGGAGACCCAGTACTTC. It is translated as CASSYPGRETQYF.

This clone was counted once. The chain couples TRBV30 to TRBJ2-7; no definite D call. The CDR3 length is 10 residues. Trimming cost V 0 bases and J 12 bases, with 9 bases left between them. Per the germline V gene, CDR1 is GTSNPN and CDR2 is SVGIG (reference sequence). The CDR3 region is CAWSVHKLYF. The CDR3 DNA follows: TGTGCCTGGAGTGTTCACAAGCTGTACTTC.

V and J are TRBV10-3 and TRBJ2-7, with 13 bases matching TRBD2. The V segment lost 4 bases and the J segment 5 bases; nucleotides outside the gene matches: 5. The CDR3 covers 15 residues. Germline assignment: CDR1 ENHRY and CDR2 SYGVKD. CDR3 loop: CAISGTSGRVDEQYF. The CDR3 nucleotides are TGTGCCATCAGTGGGACTAGCGGGAGAGTGGACGAGCAGTACTTC.

CDR3 sequence reads: CATATSGTYEQYF. CDR3 in DNA: TGCGCCACCGCGACTAGCGGGACGTACGAGCAGTACTTC. The rearrangement uses TRBV10-1 and TRBJ2-7, with 11 bases that match TRBD2. There are 13 residues in the CDR3. The J segment lost 4 bases and the V segment lost 10 bases, leaving 6 bases of the junction unmatched. From germline, CDR1 is WNHNN and CDR2 SYGVQD (reference sequence).

This chain joins TRBV5-1 and TRBJ2-3, with TRBD2 as a possible D gene (5 bases). CDR3 length: 13 residues. Germline V gene data show CDR1 as SGHRS and CDR2 as YFSETQ. Trimming left V 7 bases short and J 2 bases short, with 11 bases between. CDR3 loop: CASAAGVTDTQYF. As DNA, the CDR3 is TGCGCCAGCGCTGCGGGCGTCACAGATACGCAGTATTTT.

The chain recombines TRBV4-1 with TRBJ2-7, with 7 bases aligning to TRBD2. With V trimmed by 2 bases and J by 1 base, 14 bases remained unmatched. The CDR3 has 18 amino acids. Germline CDR1 is MGHRA and CDR2 is YSYEKL. CDR3 bases: TGCGCCAGCAGCCAATTTTTTCGTGGGACTACCGATTCCTACGAGCAGTACTTC. Encoded protein: CASSQFFRGTTDSYEQYF.

The rearrangement links TRBV28 to TRBJ2-3; 11 bases match TRBD2. Germline loops: CDR1 MDHEN, CDR2 SYDVKM. This CDR3 is 14 amino acids long. The J segment lost 5 bases and the V segment lost 2 bases, leaving 0 bases of the junction unmatched. CDR3 loop: CASSLGTSGDTQYF. The DNA for the CDR3 is TGTGCCAGCAGTTTAGGGACTAGCGGAGATACGCAGTATTTT.

This chain connects TRBV30 to TRBJ2-1; the D is unclear. From germline, CDR1 is GTSNPN and CDR2 SVGIG (reference sequence). CDR3 length: 12 amino acids. Trimming took off 4 bases at V and 14 bases at J, with 18 bases between the two ends. CDR3 nucleotide sequence: TGTGCCTGGAAACCAGAGAGATCTTGCAAGTTCTTC. Its translation: CAWKPERSCKFF.

V gene TRBV20-1 combines with J gene TRBJ2-1, with D hard to call. The CDR3 is 14 residues long. Germline CDR1 and CDR2: DFQATT and SNEGSKA (reference sequence). The V end was cut by 5 bases, the J end by 0 bases, with 11 bases between. The CDR3 region is CSARGYSSYNEQFF. CDR3 bases: TGCAGTGCTCGTGGCTACTCCTCCTACAATGAGCAGTTCTTC.

The chain has TRBV11-2 and TRBJ2-3; 8 bases agree with TRBD1. J gave up 1 base and V 4 bases, and 4 bases lay outside the gene matches. This CDR3 is built from 15 residues. Germline V gene lookup returns CDR1 SGHAT and CDR2 FQNNGV. CDR3 region: CASSSPGQGTDTQYF. The CDR3 DNA is TGTGCCAGCAGCTCGCCGGGACAGGGCACAGATACGCAGTATTTT. Based on the CDR3 plus reference TRBV11-2 and TRBJ2-3, the full variable domain is EAGVAQSPRYKIIEKRQSVAFWCNPISGHATLYWYQQILGQGPKLLIQFQNNGVVDDSQLPKDRFSAERLKGVDSTLKIQPAKLEDSAVYLCASSSPGQGTDTQYFGPGTRLTVL.

The chain links TRBV3-1 (or the pseudogene TRBV3-2) to TRBJ2-7; 8 bases agree with TRBD2. This CDR3 spans 15 amino acids. With V trimmed by 4 bases and J by 5 bases, 10 bases remained unmatched. CDR1 is LGHDT and CDR2 is YNNKEL in the germline V gene (reference sequence). CDR3 sequence (DNA): TGTGCCAGCAGCCGCCAGGGAGCGGGAGTACACGAGCAGTACTTC. This translates into CASSRQGAGVHEQYF.

The chain couples TRBV18 to TRBJ1-4; D possibly corresponds to TRBD1 (6 bases). V lost 4 bases and J lost 6, with 9 bases in between. CDR1 KGHSH and CDR2 LQKENI come from the germline V gene. This CDR3 spans 13 amino acids. CDR3 coding DNA: TGTGCCAGCTCACTACAGGGAGATGAAAAACTGTTTTTT. This gives the protein CASSLQGDEKLFF.

The V call is TRBV27, the J call TRBJ2-5, with TRBD2 as a possible D gene (5 bases). With 1 base removed from V and 2 bases from J, the gap between germline ends came to 17 bases. In germline, CDR1 is MNHEY, CDR2 SMNVEV (reference sequence). The CDR3 has 17 residues. CDR3 bases: TGTGCCAGCAGTTTATATGCGGGCTCCGCCGGACAAGAGACCCAGTACTTC. This translates into CASSLYAGSAGQETQYF.

The chain carries TRBV20-1 and TRBJ2-3; D is unclear. Germline V gene lookup returns CDR1 DFQATT and CDR2 SNEGSKA (reference sequence). This CDR3 is 14 amino acids long. Trimming shortened V by 3 bases and J by 4 bases, and 14 bases separated the two germline ends. CDR3 amino acids: CSASLTARADTQYF. DNA for the CDR3: TGCAGTGCTAGTTTAACAGCCCGGGCAGATACGCAGTATTTT.

J is TRBJ2-7 and V is TRBV5-1; D may be TRBD1 (8 bases). The CDR3 is 15 residues long. Trimming took 2 bases from V and 0 from J, leaving 12 bases between them. Germline CDR1 and CDR2: SGHRS and YFSETQ. The CDR3, as DNA: TGCGCCAGCAGCTTACAGGGGGGGAGCTCCTACGAGCAGTACTTC. As protein: CASSLQGGSSYEQYF.

This clone was picked up one time. The CDR3 bases are TGTGCCAGCGGCACCAGGGGAAAACTGTTTTTT. The encoded protein is CASGTRGKLFF. The V and J genes are TRBV12-3 or TRBV12-4 and TRBJ1-4, with a tentative D call TRBD1 (6 bases). This CDR3 spans 11 amino acids. V lost 8 bases and J 10 bases, leaving 11 bases between the germline ends.

This chain uses TRBV28 with TRBJ2-1; D gene ambiguous. Germline CDR1 MDHEN, CDR2 SYDVKM. Trimming left V 3 bases short and J 7 bases short, with 10 bases between. The CDR3 sequence is 13 residues long. CDR3 amino acids: CASSFKFSNEQFF. In nucleotides, the CDR3 is TGTGCCAGCAGTTTTAAGTTCTCAAATGAGCAGTTCTTC.

This chain joins TRBV11-3 and TRBJ2-3; D might be TRBD1 (5 bases). Deletions cut 1 base from V and 2 bases from J, with 7 bases between. The CDR3 runs to 14 residues. Per germline, CDR1 SGHNT and CDR2 YENEEA. CDR3 in DNA: TGTGCCAGCAGCTTAGGGGGCCCCACAGATACGCAGTATTTT. Its translation is CASSLGGPTDTQYF.

V gene TRBV30 combines with J gene TRBJ2-4; the match to TRBD1 covers 7 bases. From germline, CDR1 is GTSNPN and CDR2 SVGIG (reference sequence). The J segment lost 6 bases and the V segment lost 0 bases, leaving 2 bases of the junction unmatched. This CDR3 is 13 amino acids long. The DNA for the CDR3 is TGTGCCTGGAGTGTTAGACAGGGAAACATTCAGTACTTC. The encoded protein is CAWSVRQGNIQYF.

The chain is built from TRBV2 and TRBJ2-7, with D perhaps TRBD1 (6 bases). Germline V gene data show CDR1 as SNHLY and CDR2 as FYNNEI. This CDR3 is 14 amino acids long. Trimming removed 7 bases at V and 0 bases at J, with 13 bases between. The CDR3 reads CASTDRDTSYEQYF. CDR3 DNA sequence: TGTGCCAGCACCGACCGGGACACCTCCTACGAGCAGTACTTC.

V gene TRBV27 combines with J gene TRBJ2-5; 7 bases match TRBD1. This CDR3 has 14 amino acids. Trimming cost V 5 bases and J 1 base; bases outside gene matches: 4. Per the germline V gene, CDR1 is MNHEY and CDR2 is SMNVEV (reference sequence). CDR3 protein: CASSPHRGQETQYF. DNA for the CDR3: TGTGCCAGCAGTCCGCACAGGGGCCAAGAGACCCAGTACTTC.

The chain joins TRBV5-1 to TRBJ2-5; no clear D. V was clipped by 1 base and J by 3 bases, with 10 bases between them. The CDR3 has 14 residues. Germline V lookup: CDR1 SGHRS, CDR2 YFSETQ. CDR3 in amino acids: CASSLSQVEETQYF. As DNA, the CDR3 is TGCGCCAGCAGCTTGAGTCAGGTCGAAGAGACCCAGTACTTC.

The chain links TRBV7-2 to TRBJ2-7; 14 bases are a match to TRBD2. This CDR3 comprises 14 residues. Germline-derived CDR1 and CDR2 are SGHTA and FQGNSA. J lost 5 bases, V lost 5 bases, and 2 bases had no gene match. DNA of the CDR3: TGTGCCAGCAGCCGGACTAGCGGGAGGCACGAGCAGTACTTC. Translating gives CASSRTSGRHEQYF.

The chain uses TRBV12-1 and TRBJ2-7; the table's D call, TRBD1, was not checked against the DNA. TRBV12-1 is recorded as a pseudogene. The CDR3 runs to 15 residues. DNA of the CDR3: TGTGCCAGCAGCTCGGCGGGACAGGGTATAAACGAGCAGTACTTC. This gives the protein CASSSAGQGINEQYF.

The gene calls are TRBV30 and TRBJ2-7; no clear D. This CDR3 is 15 amino acids long. The V gene's germline CDR1 is GTSNPN and CDR2 SVGIG (reference sequence). Trimming took off 0 bases at V and 2 bases at J, with 14 bases between the two ends. In nucleotides, the CDR3 is TGTGCCTGGAGTGTAGGTCTCCGGGTTGCCTACGAGCAGTACTTC. This gives the protein CAWSVGLRVAYEQYF. Full variable domain (missing parts from reference TRBV30 and TRBJ2-7): SQTIHQWPATLVQPVGSPLSLECTVEGTSNPNLYWYRQAAGRGLQLLFYSVGIGQISSEVPQNLSASRPQDRQFILSSKKLLLSDSGFYLCAWSVGLRVAYEQYFGPGTRLTVT.

The chain has TRBV10-3 and TRBJ2-3, with D uncertain. Germline assignment: CDR1 ENHRY and CDR2 SYGVKD. V gave up 4 bases and J gave up 0 bases, with 8 bases separating them. This CDR3 has 14 residues. As DNA, the CDR3 is TGTGCCATCAGTGTCGTGGCTAGCACAGATACGCAGTATTTT. The encoded protein is CAISVVASTDTQYF.